This T cell receptor (beta chain) is from a study of blood T cell repertoires in COVID-19. Study-level information: Resolution of symptoms, clearance, or two negative PCRs was present in recovered Cohort 3 donors. From the United States, Italy and Spain came samples of acute and convalescent COVID-19.

Grouping used clinical history reported by participants in a survey and questionnaire. Per the original data handling: Amplifying reference gene primers gave estimates of nucleated cell counts. Assay: immunoSEQ multiplex PCR; the TCRdb copy retains only in-frame clones and omits some. Clonal size and the V and J genes are those of that table, whereas D and trimming came from the DNA. The table shows 120,000 to 150,000 clones, with 84% occurring only once. The CDR3 is 13 residues long. The V gene end was trimmed by 5 bases and the J gene end by 8 bases; junction bases not matched to a gene: 8. The sample consisted of PBMCs or T cells enriched from blood (not recorded which). The chain has TRBV12-3 or TRBV12-4 and TRBJ1-1; TRBD1 matches 7 bases. This receptor was obtained from a man over 45 in a cohort exposed to, infected with or recovered from COVID-19 (not recorded which). The CDR3 DNA is TGTGCCAGCAGTGTACAGGGGCGAGGGGAAGCTTTCTTT. Translation gives CASSVQGRGEAFF.